The 11 T cell receptor beta chains below all came from one sample that was sequenced in a study of CD8 T cells in ankylosing spondylitis. TCRdb reanalysed the 5' RACE reads using MiXCR and keeps one entry per CDR3 protein. The sample contains some 200,000 distinct CDR3 sequences, 25% to 30% of which appear only once. Sequencing was carried out using blood, either unsorted or a sorted T cell fraction (not recorded which). All receptors come from a male donor with ankylosing spondylitis or in good health (not recorded which).

At least ten counts were recorded for this clonotype. The V call is TRBV5-1, the J call TRBJ2-3; perhaps TRBD2 as D (5 bases). This CDR3 is built from 14 residues. Germline CDR1 is SGHRS and CDR2 is YFSETQ. With 4 bases removed from V and 2 bases from J, the gap between germline ends came to 11 bases. CDR3 region: CASSARGSTDTQYF. The CDR3 DNA reads as TGCGCCAGCAGCGCCCGGGGTTCCACAGATACGCAGTATTTT.

This clonotype was counted a few times. The V gene is TRBV29-1, the J gene TRBJ2-7; D not resolved. This CDR3 spans 15 amino acids. The ends were cut back, 4 bases at V and 0 bases at J, with 16 bases in the middle. The germline V gene encodes CDR1 SQVTM and CDR2 ANQGSEA. Here the CDR3 DNA reads TGCAGCGTTGCCTACCCCACCCGCGGCTCCTACGAGCAGTACTTC. Encoded protein: CSVAYPTRGSYEQYF.

A few counts support this clonotype. This chain links TRBV7-3 with TRBJ2-1; TRBD2 matches at 10 bases. Germline trimming cut 1 base from V and 6 bases from J; bases unmatched to any gene: 9. CDR1 and CDR2 from the germline V gene are SGHTA and FQGTGA. The CDR3 sequence is 17 residues long. The CDR3 coding sequence is TGTGCCAGCAGCTTAAACCCACCGACTAGCGGGCTCAATGAGCAGTTCTTC. The encoded protein is CASSLNPPTSGLNEQFF. The full variable domain, in which reference TRBV7-3 and TRBJ2-1 provide the parts outside the CDR3, is GAGVSQTPSNKVTEKGKYVELRCDPISGHTALYWYRQSLGQGPEFLIYFQGTGAADDSGLPNDRFFAVRPEGSVSTLKIQRTERGDSAVYLCASSLNPPTSGLNEQFFGPGTRLTVL.

The genes are TRBV6-1 and TRBJ2-7, with D perhaps matching TRBD1 or TRBD2 (5 bases each). The germline CDR1 and CDR2 sequences are MNHNS and SASEGT. Trimming took 5 bases from V and 4 from J, leaving 12 bases between them. The CDR3 extends over 13 amino acids. The CDR3 spells CASSPWRTYEQYF. The CDR3 DNA sequence: TGTGCCAGCAGTCCCTGGAGGACATACGAGCAGTACTTC.

Turning to this clonotype: A much larger clone differs from this one at a single base, so this may be a read error. V gene TRBV4-3 combines with J gene TRBJ2-1; D uncertain. Trimming removed 4 bases at V and 10 bases at J, with 14 bases between. The CDR3 sequence is 13 residues long. The V gene's germline CDR1 is LGHNA and CDR2 YSLEER. DNA for the CDR3: TGCGCCAGCAGCCTATATTCCATCTCCGAGCAGTTCTTC. Encoded protein: CASSLYSISEQFF.

To note about this clonotype: Possible read error: a much larger clone is one base away. The chain joins TRBV4-2 to TRBJ2-1; the D gene could be TRBD1 or TRBD2 (5 bases each). The CDR3 loop spans 14 amino acids. In germline, CDR1 is LGHNA, CDR2 YNFKEQ. CDR3 bases: TGTACCAGCAGCCCGGACACCACCACGGGGGAGCAGTTCTTC. Encoded protein: CTSSPDTTTGEQFF.

This clonotype was observed at least ten times. The J gene is TRBJ2-6, the V gene TRBV12-3 or TRBV12-4; unclear D gene. The V end lost 7 bases, the J end lost 0 bases, and 16 bases lay between the germline ends. CDR3 length: 17 residues. The CDR3 DNA reads TGTGCCAGCAATAAGGGTATCTCGAACTCTGGGGCCAACGTCCTGACTTTC. This gives the protein CASNKGISNSGANVLTF.

This clonotype was recorded many times. The J gene is TRBJ2-3, the V gene TRBV6-6; unclear D gene. The CDR3 totals 13 residues. CDR1 MNHNY and CDR2 SVGAGI come from the germline V gene (reference sequence). Trimming removed 6 bases at V and 2 bases at J, with 9 bases between. This CDR3 reads CASRLANTDTQYF. The CDR3, as DNA: TGTGCCAGCAGATTGGCCAACACAGATACGCAGTATTTT.

The rearrangement links TRBV6-4 to TRBJ2-3; D is possibly TRBD1 (6 bases). Trimming removed 6 bases from V and 2 bases from J, with 12 bases in between. This CDR3 has 14 residues. Germline V lookup: CDR1 MRHNA, CDR2 SNTAGT. The chain's CDR3 is CASSLRGTTDTQYF. The CDR3 DNA is TGTGCCAGCAGCTTGAGGGGGACCACAGATACGCAGTATTTT.

The J gene is TRBJ2-1, the V gene TRBV29-1; TRBD1 aligns across 11 bases. The V gene end was trimmed by 5 bases and the J gene end by 3 bases; junction bases not matched to a gene: 6. Germline values: CDR1 SQVTM, CDR2 ANQGSEA. The CDR3 runs 15 residues. DNA for the CDR3: TGCAGCGTTAAATCCGGGACAGGGGGCTACAATGAGCAGTTCTTC. It encodes CSVKSGTGGYNEQFF.

This clonotype has at least ten counts. Germline and junction disagree at one end, which may indicate a read error. The CDR3 here is CASSLGTGNTEAFF. The CDR3 coding sequence is TGTGCCAGCAGCTTAGGGACAGGGAACACTGAAGCTTTCTTT. V gene TRBV5-1 combines with J gene TRBJ1-1, with 8 nucleotides matching TRBD1. CDR3 length equals 14 residues. The germline gives CDR1 SGHRS, CDR2 YFSETQ.